This T cell receptor beta chain originates from a study of CD8 T cells in Susac syndrome. CDR1 and CDR2 (germline): LGHDT, YNNKEL (reference sequence). This CDR3 comprises 15 residues. The V end lost 2 bases, the J end lost 1 base, and 12 bases lay between the germline ends. Random-hexamer reverse transcription was applied to roughly 0.5 to 1 ug RNA. TCRdb reprocessed the immunoSEQ multiplex PCR reads with MiXCR, giving one entry per CDR3 protein. Of about 240,000 distinct CDR3 sequences listed, 90% to 97% are singletons. Sequenced material: CD4+ T cells from PBMCs. The chain employs TRBV3-1 and TRBJ2-7; no definite D call. This clonotype was sampled from a human donor with Susac syndrome. CDR3 loop: CASSQWSPVSYEQYF. The CDR3 nucleotides read TGTGCCAGCAGCCAATGGTCTCCAGTTTCCTACGAGCAGTACTTC.